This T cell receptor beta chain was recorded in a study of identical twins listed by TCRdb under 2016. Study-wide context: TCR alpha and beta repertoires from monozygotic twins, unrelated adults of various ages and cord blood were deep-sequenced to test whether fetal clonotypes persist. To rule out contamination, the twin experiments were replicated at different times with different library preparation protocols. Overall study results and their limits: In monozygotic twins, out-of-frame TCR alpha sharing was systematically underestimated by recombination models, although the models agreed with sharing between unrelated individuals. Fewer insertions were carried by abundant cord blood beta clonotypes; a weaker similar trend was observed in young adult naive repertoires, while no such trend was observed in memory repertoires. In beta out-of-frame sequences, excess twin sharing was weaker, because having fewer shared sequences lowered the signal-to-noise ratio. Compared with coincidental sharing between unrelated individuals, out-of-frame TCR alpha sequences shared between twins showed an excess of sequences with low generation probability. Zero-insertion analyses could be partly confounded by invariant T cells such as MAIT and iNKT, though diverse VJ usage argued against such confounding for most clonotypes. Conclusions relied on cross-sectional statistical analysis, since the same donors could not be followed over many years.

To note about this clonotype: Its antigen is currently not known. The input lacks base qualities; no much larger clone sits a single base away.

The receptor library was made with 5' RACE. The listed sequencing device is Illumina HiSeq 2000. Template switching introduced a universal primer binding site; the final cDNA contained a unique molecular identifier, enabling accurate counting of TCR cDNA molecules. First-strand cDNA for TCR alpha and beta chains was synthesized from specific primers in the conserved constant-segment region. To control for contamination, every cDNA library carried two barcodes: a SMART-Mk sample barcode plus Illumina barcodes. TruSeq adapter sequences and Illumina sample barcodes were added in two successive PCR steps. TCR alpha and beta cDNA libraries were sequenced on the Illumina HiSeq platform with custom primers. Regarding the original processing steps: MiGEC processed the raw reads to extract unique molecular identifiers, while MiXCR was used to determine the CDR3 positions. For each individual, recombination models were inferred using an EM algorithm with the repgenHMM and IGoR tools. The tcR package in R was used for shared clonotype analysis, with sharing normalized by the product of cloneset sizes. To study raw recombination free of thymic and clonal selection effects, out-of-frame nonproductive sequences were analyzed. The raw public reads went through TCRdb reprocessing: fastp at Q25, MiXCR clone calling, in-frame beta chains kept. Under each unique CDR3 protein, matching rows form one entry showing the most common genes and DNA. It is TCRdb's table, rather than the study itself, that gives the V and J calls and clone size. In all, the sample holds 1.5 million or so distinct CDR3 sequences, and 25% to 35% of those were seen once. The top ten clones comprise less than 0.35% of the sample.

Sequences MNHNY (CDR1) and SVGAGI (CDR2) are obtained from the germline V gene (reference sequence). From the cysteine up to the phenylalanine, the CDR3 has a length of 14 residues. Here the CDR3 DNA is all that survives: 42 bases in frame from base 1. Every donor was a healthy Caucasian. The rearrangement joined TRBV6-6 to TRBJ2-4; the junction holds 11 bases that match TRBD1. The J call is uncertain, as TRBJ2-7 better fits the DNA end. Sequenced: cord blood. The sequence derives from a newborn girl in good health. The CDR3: CASSNTGQGGEQYF. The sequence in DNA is TGTGCCAGCAGTAACACGGGACAGGGGGGCGAGCAGTACTTC.